Listed below are T cell receptor beta chains from one sample, sequenced in a study of T cell changes during pregnancy in multiple sclerosis. Clones were sequenced by immunoSEQ multiplex PCR, and TCRdb holds only the in-frame ones, with some missing. The sample lists 60,000 to 90,000 clones, around 93% occurring once. The material sequenced was peripheral blood, taken after pregnancy. The receptors here all came from a female donor in good health, enrolled as a control in a pregnancy study. Both conserved end residues are part of each CDR3. D genes are given only for firm matches. Where a row states a size, it is once, few, many or the class of an expanded clone; other rows omit it.

V gene,clone size,D gene,J gene,CDR3 protein,CDR3 DNA
TRBV28,.,.,TRBJ1-2,CASSSGGTGSRPF,TGTGCCAGCAGCTCGGGAGGCACTGGTTCCCGCCCATTC
TRBV18,.,.,TRBJ1-2,CASSPRAGDYGYTF,TGTGCCAGCTCACCTCGGGCCGGGGACTATGGCTACACCTTC
TRBV6-1,.,TRBD2,TRBJ2-3,CASSVALAGHTDTQYF,TGTGCCAGCAGTGTCGCCCTAGCGGGACACACAGATACGCAGTATTTT
TRBV4-2,.,.,TRBJ2-5,CASSQGRGGTGETQYF,TGTGCCAGCAGCCAAGGGAGGGGCGGAACGGGGGAGACCCAGTACTTC
TRBV5-1,.,TRBD1,TRBJ2-5,CASSFGRGSKETQYF,TGCGCCAGCAGCTTCGGCAGGGGGAGCAAAGAGACCCAGTACTTC
TRBV9,.,TRBD2,TRBJ2-5,CASSVGVAGGLGTQYF,TGTGCCAGCAGCGTAGGGGTGGCGGGGGGGCTAGGGACCCAGTACTTC
TRBV6-4,.,TRBD2,TRBJ2-3,CASSELAGGPDTQYF,TGTGCCAGCAGTGAACTAGCGGGGGGCCCCGATACGCAGTATTTT
TRBV29-1,.,TRBD1,TRBJ1-1,CSVTRGQGTEAFF,TGCAGCGTCACCCGAGGACAGGGCACTGAAGCTTTCTTT
TRBV11-3,.,TRBD1,TRBJ2-3,CASSVQGIGGRDTQYF,TGTGCCAGCAGCGTACAGGGGATTGGCGGCAGGGATACGCAGTATTTT
TRBV11-2,.,TRBD1,TRBJ2-7,CASSLDSGQTYEQYF,TGTGCCAGCAGCTTAGATTCGGGACAGACCTACGAGCAGTACTTC
TRBV30,.,TRBD1,TRBJ1-6,CAWRYGTANSPLHF,TGTGCCTGGAGATACGGGACAGCAAATTCACCCCTCCACTTT
TRBV9,few,TRBD1,TRBJ1-1,CASSAPDRGIDTEAFF,TGTGCCAGCAGCGCCCCGGACAGGGGCATCGATACTGAAGCTTTCTTT
TRBV7-6,.,.,TRBJ2-5,CASSLGTQETQYF,TGTGCCAGCAGCTTAGGGACACAAGAGACCCAGTACTTC
TRBV6-6,.,TRBD1,TRBJ1-2,CASSGQGGYGYTF,TGTGCCAGCAGCGGACAGGGGGGCTATGGCTACACCTTC
TRBV6-5,.,TRBD1,TRBJ1-6,CASSRQGSNNSPLHF,TGTGCCAGCAGTCGACAGGGTTCTAATAATTCACCCCTCCACTTT
TRBV4-2,.,.,TRBJ2-7,CASSQDLAGTYEQYF,TGTGCCAGCAGCCAAGATTTGGCGGGTACTTACGAGCAGTACTTC
TRBV7-3,.,TRBD2,TRBJ2-2,CASSPGRAVNTGELFF,TGTGCCAGCAGCCCAGGGAGGGCAGTAAACACCGGGGAGCTGTTTTTT
TRBV14,.,.,TRBJ1-2,CASSPGRDYGYTF,TGTGCCAGCAGCCCAGGGAGGGATTATGGCTACACCTTC
TRBV25-1,.,.,TRBJ1-4,CASSDGTWGEKLFF,TGTGCCAGCAGTGATGGTACCTGGGGCGAAAAACTGTTTTTT
TRBV4-1,.,TRBD1,TRBJ1-2,CASSQGTGGHYGYTF,TGCGCCAGCAGCCAAGGGACAGGGGGGCACTATGGCTACACCTTC
TRBV28,.,.,TRBJ2-7,CASSSSREQYF,TGTGCCAGCAGTTCATCGAGGGAGCAGTACTTC
TRBV6-5,few,.,TRBJ2-5,CASSYTRGSQETQYF,TGTGCCAGCAGTTACACCAGGGGCTCGCAAGAGACCCAGTACTTC
TRBV19,.,.,TRBJ2-7,CASSSSTGTYEQYF,TGTGCCAGTAGTTCCTCGACAGGCACCTACGAGCAGTACTTC
TRBV2,.,TRBD1,TRBJ1-1,CASSEQGAALTEAFF,TGTGCCAGCAGTGAACAGGGGGCGGCTCTCACTGAAGCTTTCTTT
TRBV7-2,.,.,TRBJ2-3,CASSLQLTGHHTDTQYF,TGTGCCAGCAGCTTACAACTAACGGGACACCACACAGATACGCAGTATTTT
TRBV7-9,.,TRBD2,TRBJ2-1,CASSSQTSGSLYEQFF,TGTGCCAGCAGCTCGCAGACTAGCGGGAGTTTGTATGAGCAGTTCTTC
TRBV25-1,once,.,TRBJ1-4,CASINDEKLFF,TGTGCCAGCATTAATGATGAAAAACTGTTTTTT
TRBV6-5,.,.,TRBJ2-7,CASSYDTSSSYEQYF,TGTGCCAGCAGTTACGATACTAGCTCCTCCTACGAGCAGTACTTC
TRBV19,.,.,TRBJ2-3,CASSRQGSDTQYF,TGTGCCAGTAGTCGTCAGGGATCAGATACGCAGTATTTT
TRBV4-3,.,TRBD2,TRBJ2-2,CASSHWASGRCGGELFF,TGCGCCAGCAGCCATTGGGCTAGCGGGAGATGCGGCGGGGAGCTGTTTTTT
TRBV2,.,.,TRBJ2-1,CASRDTEQFF,TGTGCCAGCAGGGACACTGAGCAGTTCTTC
TRBV19,.,.,TRBJ2-6,CASSEAGGANVLTF,TGTGCCAGTAGTGAGGCGGGTGGGGCCAACGTCCTGACTTTC
TRBV7-3,.,TRBD2,TRBJ2-1,CASSPGQGGNEQFF,TGTGCCAGCAGCCCGGGGCAGGGAGGGAATGAGCAGTTCTTC
TRBV7-7,.,TRBD2,TRBJ2-1,CASSSGTSPYNEQFF,TGTGCTAGCAGTTCCGGGACTAGCCCTTACAATGAGCAGTTCTTC
TRBV28,.,TRBD2,TRBJ2-7,CASSLSLAGEVYEQYF,TGTGCCAGCAGTTTATCCCTAGCGGGAGAGGTTTACGAGCAGTACTTC
TRBV18,.,.,TRBJ2-1,CASSPDGPYLFF,TGTGCCAGCTCACCGGATGGGCCCTACCTGTTCTTC
TRBV18,.,.,TRBJ2-1,CASSQTRDTEQFF,TGTGCCAGCTCACAGACACGGGACACAGAGCAGTTCTTC
TRBV2,many,.,TRBJ1-3,CASTTDSYSGNTIYF,TGTGCCAGCACTACGGACAGTTACTCTGGAAACACCATATATTTT
TRBV28,.,.,TRBJ2-5,CASSFGETQYF,TGTGCCAGCAGTTTCGGAGAGACCCAGTACTTC